This T cell receptor beta chain derives from a study of blood T cell repertoires in COVID-19. In the study's own analysis: It was from reference gene primer amplification that nucleated cell counts were estimated. TCRdb keeps only in-frame clones here, not all; method: immunoSEQ multiplex PCR. V and J calls and clone size are given by that table; D and trimming were obtained from the DNA. This sample has just under 150,000 clones, with roughly 84% found just once. CDR3 length: 15 residues. Germline CDR1 SGHNT, CDR2 YYREEE (reference sequence). Trimming cost V 0 bases and J 0 bases, with 6 bases left between them.

This receptor was taken from a human donor with acute or convalescent COVID-19. The donor label of this sample is uncertain. Sample: peripheral blood. The rearrangement links TRBV5-4 to TRBJ2-2; weak D call: TRBD2 (6 bases). DNA for the CDR3: TGTGCCAGCAGCTTGGGGGGGGCGAACACCGGGGAGCTGTTTTTT. It specifies CASSLGGANTGELFF.